The sequence of this TCR beta chain was determined in a study of cytomegalovirus exposure and HLA in healthy donors. The PCR made use of 60 Vbeta and 13 Jbeta primers. Generated by immunoSEQ multiplex PCR, the TCRdb table keeps only in-frame clones and is missing some. The table includes fewer than 200,000 clones, roughly 80% detected once. J gave up 6 bases and V 6 bases, and 7 bases lay outside the gene matches. There are 13 residues in the CDR3. Germline V lookup: CDR1 SNHLY, CDR2 FYNNEI. The chain carries TRBV2 and TRBJ1-1; TRBD1 matches at 7 bases. This TCR came from a young woman in good health and CMV-seronegative. Material: PBMCs. Here the CDR3 reads CASRETGVSEAFF. CDR3 in DNA: TGTGCCAGCAGGGAAACAGGGGTGTCTGAAGCTTTCTTT.